Included here is one T cell receptor beta chain sequence, with context. Its antigen is as yet unknown. The junction shows a germline mismatch at one end, possibly a read error. This specimen belongs to a study of cytomegalovirus exposure and HLA in healthy donors. Whole-study findings and limits: An analysis was carried out later, and it reportedly showed fewer N-insertions in an Asian-associated ancestry cluster than the roughly 700-donor mean.

PCR involved 60 Vbeta and 13 Jbeta primers. Sequencing used immunoSEQ multiplex PCR; TCRdb keeps in-frame clones, though not all of them. The sample table includes approximately 70,000 clones. This CDR3 is built from 16 residues. The germline gives CDR1 SNHLY, CDR2 FYNNEI. The origin of this receptor is a woman aged 35 to 49 in good health and CMV-seropositive. Sample: PBMCs. This chain uses TRBV2 with TRBJ1-5; 8 positions match TRBD1. In nucleotides, the CDR3 is TGTGCCAGCAGTGAATTACCGGGACAGGCAAGCCAGCCCCGGCATTTT. Encoded protein: CASSELPGQASQPRHF.